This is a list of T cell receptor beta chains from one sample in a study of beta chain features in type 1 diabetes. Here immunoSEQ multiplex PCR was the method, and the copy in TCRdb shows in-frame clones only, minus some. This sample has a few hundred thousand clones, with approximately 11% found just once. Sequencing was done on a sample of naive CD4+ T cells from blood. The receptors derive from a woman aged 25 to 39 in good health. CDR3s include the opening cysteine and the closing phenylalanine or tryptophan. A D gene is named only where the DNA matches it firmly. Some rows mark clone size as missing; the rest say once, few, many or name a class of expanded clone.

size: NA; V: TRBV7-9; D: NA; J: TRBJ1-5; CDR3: CASSLRGSNQPQHF; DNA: TGTGCCAGCAGCTTACGAGGAAGCAATCAGCCCCAGCATTTT
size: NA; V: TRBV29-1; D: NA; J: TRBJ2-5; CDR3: CSVSSTRTQETQYF; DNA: TGCAGCGTTTCCTCTACTAGAACACAAGAGACCCAGTACTTC
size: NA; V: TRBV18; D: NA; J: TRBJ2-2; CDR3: CASSRTPSNTGELFF; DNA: TGTGCCAGCTCCCGGACTCCCTCGAACACCGGGGAGCTGTTTTTT
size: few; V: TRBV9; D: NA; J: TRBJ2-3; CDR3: CASSPKTDTQYF; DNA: TGTGCCAGCAGCCCCAAAACAGATACGCAGTATTTT
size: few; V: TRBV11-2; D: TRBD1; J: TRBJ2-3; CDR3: CASKTGESTDTQYF; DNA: TGTGCCAGTAAAACAGGGGAGTCCACAGATACGCAGTATTTT
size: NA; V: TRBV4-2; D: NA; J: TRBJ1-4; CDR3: CASSQPDRTNEKLFF; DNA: TGTGCCAGCAGCCAACCTGACAGGACTAATGAAAAACTGTTTTTT
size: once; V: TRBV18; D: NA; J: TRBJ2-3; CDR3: CASSPSQGPTDTQYF; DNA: TGTGCCAGCTCACCATCCCAGGGGCCCACAGATACGCAGTATTTT
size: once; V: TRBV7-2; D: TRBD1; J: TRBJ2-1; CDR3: CASSLDSRGRYNEQFF; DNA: TGTGCCAGCAGCTTAGACTCCAGGGGGCGGTACAATGAGCAGTTCTTC
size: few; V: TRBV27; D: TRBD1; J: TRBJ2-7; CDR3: CASSLGQGDEQYF; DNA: TGTGCCAGCAGTTTAGGGCAGGGGGACGAGCAGTACTTC
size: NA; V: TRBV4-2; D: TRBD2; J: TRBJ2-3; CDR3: CASSLAGLTSGGGATQYF; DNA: TGTGCCAGCAGCCTCGCGGGGCTCACTAGCGGGGGAGGAGCTACGCAGTATTTT